This entry concerns a single T cell receptor (beta chain). What it binds is unknown. This was a deep-level run. Repertoires were generated with immunoSEQ multiplex PCR, while TCRdb's copy carries only in-frame clones and drops some. The sample includes over a million clones, roughly 96% of them seen just once. The data were taken from a study of shared clonotypes between healthy human individuals. Broader study findings: Across a handful of donors, naive CD4 shared 5% to 5.5%, naive CD8 under 4%, memory CD4 2.3%, memory CD8 around 0.36%. Relative to clonotypes present in all four donors, those not shared had lower generation probabilities.

Germline loops: CDR1 MNHEY, CDR2 SMNVEV (reference sequence). Trimming took off 6 bases at V and 7 bases at J, with 21 bases between the two ends. CDR3 size: 15 residues. Splitting the CD4+ cells yielded a CD45RA+ naive subset and a CD45RA-negative memory subset. The sample taken for sequencing was naive CD4+ T cells sorted from blood. Described subset: CD45RA+ positively selected. The TCR comes from a man aged 30-40 years in good health. The V gene is TRBV27, the J gene TRBJ1-2; D remains ambiguous. The CDR3 coding sequence is TGTGCCAGCAGGGGTAAGGTGGGGAACCGGGGTGGCTACACCTTC. It is translated as CASRGKVGNRGGYTF.